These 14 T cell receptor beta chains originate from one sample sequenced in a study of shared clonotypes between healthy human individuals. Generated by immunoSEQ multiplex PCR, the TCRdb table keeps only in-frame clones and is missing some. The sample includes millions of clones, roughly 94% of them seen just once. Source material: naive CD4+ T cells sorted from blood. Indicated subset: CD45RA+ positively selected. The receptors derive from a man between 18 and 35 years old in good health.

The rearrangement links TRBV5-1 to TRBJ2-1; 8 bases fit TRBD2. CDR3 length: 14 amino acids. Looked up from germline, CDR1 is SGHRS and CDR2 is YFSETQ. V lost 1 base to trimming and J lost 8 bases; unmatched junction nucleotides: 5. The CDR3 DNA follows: TGCGCCAGCAGCTTGCGAGCGGGAGACGATGAGCAGTTCTTC. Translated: CASSLRAGDDEQFF.

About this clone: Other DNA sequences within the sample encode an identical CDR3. CDR3 sequence: CASSQESSYNSPLHF. For the CDR3, the DNA is TGCGCCAGCAGCCAGGAAAGCTCCTATAATTCACCCCTCCACTTT. The chain couples TRBV5-1 to TRBJ1-6; D call uncertain. With 4 bases removed from V and 0 bases from J, the gap between germline ends came to 8 bases. CDR3 size: 15 residues. The germline V gene has CDR1 SGHRS and CDR2 YFSETQ.

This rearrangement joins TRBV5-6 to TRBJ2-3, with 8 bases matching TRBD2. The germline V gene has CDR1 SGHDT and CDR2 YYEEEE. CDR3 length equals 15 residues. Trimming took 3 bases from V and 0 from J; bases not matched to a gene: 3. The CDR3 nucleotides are TGTGCCAGCAGCTCGAGCGGGGGCAGCACAGATACGCAGTATTTT. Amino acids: CASSSSGGSTDTQYF.

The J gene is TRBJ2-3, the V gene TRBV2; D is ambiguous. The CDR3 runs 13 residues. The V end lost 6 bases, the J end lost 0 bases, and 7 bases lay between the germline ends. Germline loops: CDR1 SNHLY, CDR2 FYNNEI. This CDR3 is CASSLVSTDTQYF. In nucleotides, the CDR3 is TGTGCCAGCAGCCTTGTTAGCACAGATACGCAGTATTTT.

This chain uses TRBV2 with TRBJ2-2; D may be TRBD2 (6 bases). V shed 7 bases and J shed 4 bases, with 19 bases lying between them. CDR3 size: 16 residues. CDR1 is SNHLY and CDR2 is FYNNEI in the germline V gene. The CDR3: CASINTYLGGTGELFF. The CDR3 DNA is TGTGCCAGCATAAACACTTACCTGGGGGGCACCGGGGAGCTGTTTTTT.

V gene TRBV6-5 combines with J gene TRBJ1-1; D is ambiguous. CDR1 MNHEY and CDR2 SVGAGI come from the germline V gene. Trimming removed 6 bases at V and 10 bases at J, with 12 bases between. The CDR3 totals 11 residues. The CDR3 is CASRNIYRAFF. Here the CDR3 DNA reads TGTGCCAGCAGAAATATATATCGAGCTTTCTTT.

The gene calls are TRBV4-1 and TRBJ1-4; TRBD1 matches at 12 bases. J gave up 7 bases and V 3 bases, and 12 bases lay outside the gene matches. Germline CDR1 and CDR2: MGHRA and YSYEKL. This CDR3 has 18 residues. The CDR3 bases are TGCGCCAGCAGCCAGAAACCGGGACAGGGGGCTTTGACTGAAAAACTGTTTTTT. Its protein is CASSQKPGQGALTEKLFF.

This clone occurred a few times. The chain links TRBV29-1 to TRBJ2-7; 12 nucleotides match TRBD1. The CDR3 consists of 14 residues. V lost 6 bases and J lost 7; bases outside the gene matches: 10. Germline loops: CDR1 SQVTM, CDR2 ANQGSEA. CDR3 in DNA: TGCAGCGTCAAAGCCGGGACAGGGGGCGGGGAGCAGTACTTC. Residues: CSVKAGTGGGEQYF.

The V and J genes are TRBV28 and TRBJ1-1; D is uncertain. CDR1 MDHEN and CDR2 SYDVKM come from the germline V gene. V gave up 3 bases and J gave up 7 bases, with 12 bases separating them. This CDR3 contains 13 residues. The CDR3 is CASSFPWGGEAFF. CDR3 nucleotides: TGTGCCAGCAGTTTCCCATGGGGAGGTGAAGCTTTCTTT.

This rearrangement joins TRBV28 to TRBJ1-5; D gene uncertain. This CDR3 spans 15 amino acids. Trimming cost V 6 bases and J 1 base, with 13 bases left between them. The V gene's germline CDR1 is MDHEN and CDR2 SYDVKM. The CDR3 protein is CASSRPGQSNQPQHF. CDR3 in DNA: TGTGCCAGCAGCCGTCCCGGGCAGAGCAATCAGCCCCAGCATTTT.

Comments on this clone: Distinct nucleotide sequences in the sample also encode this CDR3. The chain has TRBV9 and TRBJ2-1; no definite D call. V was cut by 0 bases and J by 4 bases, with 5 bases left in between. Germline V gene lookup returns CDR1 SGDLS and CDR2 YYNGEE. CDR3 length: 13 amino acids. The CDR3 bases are TGTGCCAGCAGCGTAGCTCCTTACAATGAGCAGTTCTTC. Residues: CASSVAPYNEQFF.

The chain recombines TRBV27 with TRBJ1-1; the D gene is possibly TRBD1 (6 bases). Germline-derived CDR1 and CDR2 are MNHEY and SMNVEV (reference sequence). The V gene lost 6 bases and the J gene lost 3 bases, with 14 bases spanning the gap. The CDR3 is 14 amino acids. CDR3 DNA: TGTGCCAGCAGCCGGCTAGGGGGGGACACTGAAGCTTTCTTT. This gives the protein CASSRLGGDTEAFF.

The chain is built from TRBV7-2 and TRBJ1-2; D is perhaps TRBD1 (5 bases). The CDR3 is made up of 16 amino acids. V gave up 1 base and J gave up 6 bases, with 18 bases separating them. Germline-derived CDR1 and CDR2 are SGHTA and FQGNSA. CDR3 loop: CASSLGDRGPRDGYTF. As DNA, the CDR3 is TGTGCCAGCAGCTTAGGAGATAGGGGACCAAGAGATGGCTACACCTTC.

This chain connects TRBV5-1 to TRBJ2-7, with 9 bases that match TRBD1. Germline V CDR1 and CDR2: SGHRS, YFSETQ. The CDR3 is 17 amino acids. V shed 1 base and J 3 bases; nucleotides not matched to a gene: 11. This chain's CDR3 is CASSLRVGTGMGYEQYF. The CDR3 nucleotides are TGCGCCAGCAGCTTGAGGGTGGGGACAGGGATGGGCTACGAGCAGTACTTC.